This note documents a single T cell receptor (beta chain) sequence. As yet, its antigen is unknown. The germline gives CDR1 MDHEN, CDR2 SYDVKM. With 6 bases removed from V and 3 bases from J, the gap between germline ends came to 18 bases. The length of the CDR3 is 16 residues. This specimen belongs to a study of T-cell reconstitution after alpha-beta-depleted transplantation in children. Study-level results: Newly generated T cells supplied most T-cell counts and diversity one year post-transplant.

The TCRbeta library incorporated unique molecular identifiers. TCRdb ran MiXCR on the PCR reads and lists one entry per CDR3 protein. The sample lists fewer than 550,000 distinct CDR3 sequences; about 10% were seen once. The sequence was collected from a female patient aged 2-9 years who had a stem cell transplant for aplastic anemia, so the T cells may come from the graft donor. The genes are TRBV28 and TRBJ1-3, with D perhaps matching TRBD1 (5 bases). Sample: PBMCs, mostly from graft donor cells, taken 180 days after TCRalphabeta/CD19-depleted stem cell transplant. The chain's CDR3 is CASSRGPLLSGNTIYF. The CDR3, as DNA: TGTGCCAGCAGCCGGGGACCTCTTCTGAGTGGAAACACCATATATTTT.